This T cell receptor (beta chain) stems from a study of PD-1 blockade in classical Hodgkin lymphoma (dated by TCRdb to 2020 to 2022). About the investigation overall: Nivolumab dosing was 3 mg/kg intravenously every 2 weeks, continuing until either disease progression or unacceptable toxicity. To define a peripheral blood immune signature of response to PD-1 blockade in classical Hodgkin lymphoma, the study combined TCR beta sequencing with CyTOF. General findings and caveats noted by the study authors: The study was limited to a single clinical trial cohort, and causes of repertoire differences, possibly disease activity or prior therapy, remained undefined. Lower diversity was observed in patients in whom nivolumab was started less than 1 year after ASCT, and these patients were excluded from later analyses so that confounding by immune reconstitution would be avoided. Baseline TCR diversity was reported to be lower in newly diagnosed patients than in healthy donors, and even lower in relapsed/refractory patients. A significant rise by C4D1 was seen in CD4+ but not CD8+ TCR diversity (p=0.0027 vs p=0.16), with the rise being most apparent in complete responders (p=0.02). Among trial patients, those achieving complete response had baseline diversity similar to that of newly diagnosed patients, while diversity was significantly lower in partial responders and progressors.

Details on this clone: Its binding antigen is unknown. No clone much larger than this one lies a single base away; base qualities are absent.

At the junction V is shortened by 8 bases and J by 7 bases, with 20 bases in between. Its CDR3 holds 14 amino acids, cysteine through phenylalanine. Only the CDR3 part of the read is kept: 42 bases, read in frame from the first base. The germline V gene gives CDR1 as SNHLY and CDR2 as FYNNEI. According to the study, the label for this sample's time point signals: cycle 4 day 1 (C4D1), after more than five weeks of nivolumab. Relapse after autologous stem cell transplantation had occurred in all trial patients, and cohorts A, B and C were distinguished by prior brentuximab vedotin exposure. The trial cohort comprised fewer than 65 patients with relapsed/refractory classical Hodgkin lymphoma whose best overall responses were complete response, partial response or progressive disease. In the multi-cohort phase II CheckMate 205 trial, trial patients received single-agent nivolumab. An independent review committee assessed best overall response by applying the 2007 International Working Group response criteria. Trial PBMCs were collected immediately before nivolumab initiation (C1D1) and during therapy at cycle 2 day 1 and cycle 4 day 1. Peripheral blood was collected in 8 mL Vacutainer Cell Preparation Tubes, from which PBMCs were isolated by centrifugation and then cryopreserved.

The Qiagen DNeasy kit was used to extract genomic DNA both from unsorted PBMCs and from the negatively selected CD4+ and CD8+ fractions. Amplification of TCR beta CDR3 regions was done by immunoSEQ multiplex PCR with primers that anneal to V and J segments. A synthetic immune receptor repertoire was used to minimize amplification bias, and any residual bias was removed computationally once sequencing was done. The authors' pipeline ran thus. Repertoire diversity was quantified as the Shannon entropy index using custom Python scripts. The unsorted, CD4+ and CD8+ repertoires were each analyzed separately, with the exception of combined analyses, where CD4+ and CD8+ sequences were merged in silico. Clonal expansion was defined as a frequency increase of at least 2-fold after treatment compared with C1D1, and clones undetected at baseline were assigned a pseudocount of 0.5. Singleton clones were defined as clones with 0 or 1 copy at C1D1, and non-singleton clones were defined as clones with 2 or more copies. Clones expanded in unsorted samples were assigned a CD4+, CD8+ or unknown annotation through matching of protein sequences in sorted samples from the same patient. Wilcoxon tests on paired samples were used to test diversity changes from C1D1 to C4D1. TCRdb mirrors the immuneACCESS table, restricted to in-frame sequences. Some clones are absent from its copies; in checked studies, under half trace to an unresolved V gene, and the reason for the others is unknown. V, J and clone size derive from that table, while D and trimming were established from the DNA sequence. The sample table shows about 60,000 clones, and about 92% are seen once. 6.5% to 9.5% of the sample comes from the top ten.

The chain is encoded by TRBV2 joined to TRBJ1-2; no D gene call is confident. Sequenced material: peripheral blood mononuclear cells (PBMCs), taken before the fourth cycle of nivolumab. This receptor was identified in a human donor with classical Hodgkin lymphoma. The CDR3 protein is CASGPGSVRGGYTF. The sequence in DNA is TGTGCCAGCGGCCCGGGCTCTGTCCGCGGTGGCTACACCTTC.